The sequence of this T cell receptor beta chain was determined in a study of blood T cell repertoires in COVID-19. Repertoires were generated with immunoSEQ multiplex PCR, while TCRdb's copy carries only in-frame clones and drops some. The repertoire holds about 180,000 clones, with around 80% as singletons. The CDR3 totals 13 residues. CDR1 is LNHDA, CDR2 SQIVND, per germline (reference sequence). V trimming: 10 bases; J trimming: 8 bases; junction bases outside the gene matches: 11. This rearrangement joins TRBV19 to TRBJ1-2, with 9 nucleotides matching TRBD1. The source is a woman in her thirties or forties with COVID-19, enrolled during active disease. The sequenced sample consisted of peripheral blood. The CDR3 bases are TGTGCCACTGCCCCCACAGGGGGCACGGGCTACACCTTC. Translated: CATAPTGGTGYTF.